Presented here are 20 T cell receptor beta chains from one specimen sequenced in a study of T-cell reconstitution after alpha-beta-depleted transplantation in children. Preparation of the TCRbeta library used unique molecular identifiers. TCRdb redid the calling of the PCR reads with MiXCR, one entry per CDR3 protein. The table lists approximately 130,000 distinct CDR3 sequences, roughly 10% of them singletons. The starting material was PBMCs, mostly from graft donor cells, obtained 180 days after TCRalphabeta/CD19-depleted stem cell transplant. The receptors derive from a girl less than two years old who had a stem cell transplant for combined immunodeficiency, so the T cells may come from the graft donor.

This clonotype was detected once. Possible read error: a much larger clone is one base away. The chain links TRBV12-3 or TRBV12-4 to TRBJ2-7, with 8 bases matching TRBD2. The CDR3 spans 14 residues. V lost 6 bases, J lost 3 bases, and 7 bases stayed unmatched. DNA for the CDR3: TGTGCCAGCAGCCCCGGGACTAGGGTCTACGAGCAGTACTTC. It is translated as CASSPGTRVYEQYF.

This clonotype appeared a few times. V is TRBV7-2 and J is TRBJ1-3; D unclear. This CDR3 spans 14 amino acids. V lost 2 bases and J lost 4, with 9 bases in between. Looked up from germline, CDR1 is SGHTA and CDR2 is FQGNSA. The CDR3 here is CASSLWVQGNTIYF. The CDR3 DNA is TGTGCCAGCAGCTTATGGGTCCAGGGAAACACCATATATTTT.

For this clonotype: Sequence at one end of the junction differs from germline and may be a read error. This sequence joins TRBV20-1 and TRBJ2-7; D remains ambiguous. Germline CDR1 reads DFQATT; CDR2 reads SNEGSKA (reference sequence). CDR3 length equals 13 residues. In nucleotides, the CDR3 is TGCAGTGCTAGCGGGTACAGCTCCCACGAGCAGTACTTC. Its translation: CSASGYSSHEQYF.

This clonotype was seen only a few times. V gene TRBV20-1 combines with J gene TRBJ2-1; 9 nucleotides line up with TRBD1. Germline V CDR1 and CDR2: DFQATT, SNEGSKA (reference sequence). This CDR3 has 15 residues. The ends lost 3 bases at V and 4 bases at J; junction bases unmatched: 7. The CDR3 loop is CSARSGQGGYNEQFF. CDR3 DNA sequence: TGCAGTGCTAGGTCGGGACAGGGAGGGTACAATGAGCAGTTCTTC.

V and J are TRBV10-3 and TRBJ1-5, with a possible D match to TRBD1 (5 bases). Trimming cost V 3 bases and J 5 bases, with 8 bases left between them. The CDR3 totals 13 residues. Germline CDR1 is ENHRY and CDR2 is SYGVKD. The CDR3 loop is CAISDQGYQPQHF. DNA for the CDR3: TGTGCCATCAGTGACCAGGGCTATCAGCCCCAGCATTTT.

The V gene is TRBV5-1, the J gene TRBJ2-2; 8 bases map to TRBD2. CDR1 is SGHRS, CDR2 YFSETQ, per germline. This CDR3 is built from 17 residues. J gave up 8 bases and V 0 bases, and 12 bases lay outside the gene matches. DNA for the CDR3: TGCGCCAGCAGCTTGGAGATCAGCGGGGGTTCGAAGGGGGAGCTGTTTTTT. Protein sequence: CASSLEISGGSKGELFF.

This clonotype occurred a few times. The chain is built from TRBV5-1 and TRBJ2-3, with 9 bases lining up with TRBD1. The CDR3 spans 16 residues. J lost 3 bases, V lost 2 bases, and 7 bases had no gene match. Germline assignment: CDR1 SGHRS and CDR2 YFSETQ. CDR3 region: CASSFLGQGMTDTQYF. The CDR3 DNA is TGCGCCAGCAGCTTCTTAGGACAGGGGATGACAGATACGCAGTATTTT.

The chain joins TRBV20-1 to TRBJ2-5; TRBD1 aligns across 9 bases. The germline V gene has CDR1 DFQATT and CDR2 SNEGSKA (reference sequence). CDR3 length: 15 residues. Trimming took 4 bases from V and 5 from J; bases not matched to a gene: 11. CDR3 region: CSATSPGTGSETQYF. The CDR3 DNA is TGCAGTGCTACCAGTCCCGGGACAGGGAGTGAGACCCAGTACTTC.

This clonotype has a handful of counts. The J gene is TRBJ2-1, the V gene TRBV15, with D unresolved. V was shortened by 0 bases and J by 6 bases, with 18 bases between the two germline ends. Germline V CDR1 and CDR2: LNHNV, YYDKDF (reference sequence). CDR3 length equals 17 residues. The DNA for the CDR3 is TGTGCCACCAGCAGAGATAAAGGTAGCAAGGCTTTCAATGAGCAGTTCTTC. Its translation is CATSRDKGSKAFNEQFF. Supplemented by reference TRBV15 and TRBJ2-1, the full variable domain reads DAMVIQNPRYQVTQFGKPVTLSCSQTLNHNVMYWYQQKSSQAPKLLFHYYDKDFNNEADTPDNFQSRRPNTSFCFLDIRSPGLGDTAMYLCATSRDKGSKAFNEQFFGPGTRLTVL.

This clonotype was observed a few times. V gene TRBV29-1 combines with J gene TRBJ2-5; D remains ambiguous. Germline values: CDR1 SQVTM, CDR2 ANQGSEA. The CDR3 loop spans 9 amino acids. Trimming cost V 6 bases and J 4 bases, with 3 bases left between them. The CDR3: CSVGETQYF. In nucleotides, the CDR3 is TGCAGCGTAGGAGAGACCCAGTACTTC.

This clonotype appeared a few times. The V call is TRBV6-5, the J call TRBJ2-3; 7 positions agree with TRBD2. Trimming at V came to 2 bases and at J to 4 bases, leaving 3 bases not matched to a gene. In germline, CDR1 is MNHEY, CDR2 SVGAGI. This CDR3 region has 14 residues. The chain's CDR3 is CASSYGGEADTQYF. Here the CDR3 DNA reads TGTGCCAGCAGTTACGGGGGGGAGGCAGATACGCAGTATTTT.

This clonotype has a handful of counts. The gene calls are TRBV7-3 and TRBJ1-2; no definite D call. The germline V gene has CDR1 SGHTA and CDR2 FQGTGA. CDR3 size: 14 residues. Trimming left V 5 bases short and J 3 bases short, with 13 bases between. The CDR3 nucleotides read TGTGCCAGCAGCCCCTCTCGCGAGGACTATGGCTACACCTTC. Encoded protein: CASSPSREDYGYTF.

In this sample, this clonotype turned up many times. The chain is built from TRBV5-1 and TRBJ1-1; D not resolved. V shed 4 bases and J shed 1 base, with 8 bases lying between them. Germline-derived CDR1 and CDR2 are SGHRS and YFSETQ. The CDR3 runs 13 residues. CDR3 amino acids: CASSVTANTEAFF. The CDR3 nucleotides read TGCGCCAGCAGCGTCACAGCGAACACTGAAGCTTTCTTT.

The CDR3 protein is CSATAYNEQFF. For the CDR3, the DNA is TGCAGTGCGACAGCTTACAATGAGCAGTTCTTC. The chain links TRBV29-1 to TRBJ2-1; tentatively, D is TRBD1 (5 bases). This CDR3 is built from 11 residues. Germline V lookup: CDR1 SQVTM, CDR2 ANQGSEA.

This clonotype was recorded many times. V and J are TRBV5-1 and TRBJ1-5; TRBD1 matches 7 bases. J was trimmed by 4 bases and V by 2 bases; bases with no gene match: 3. Germline-derived CDR1 and CDR2 are SGHRS and YFSETQ. The CDR3 is made up of 14 amino acids. The CDR3 sequence: CASSLGQANQPQHF. The CDR3 nucleotides are TGCGCCAGCAGCTTAGGACAGGCAAATCAGCCCCAGCATTTT.

This clonotype was counted between two and nine times. The chain recombines TRBV5-4 with TRBJ1-2; maybe TRBD1 (5 bases). V shed 4 bases and J shed 5 bases, with 15 bases lying between them. The CDR3 extends over 14 amino acids. Germline V gene sequence: CDR1 SGHNT, CDR2 YYREEE (reference sequence). The CDR3: CASSPGLSWYGYTF. DNA for the CDR3: TGTGCCAGCAGCCCGGGACTGAGTTGGTATGGCTACACCTTC.

The chain couples TRBV4-3 to TRBJ1-2; no definite D call. Trimming cost V 1 base and J 2 bases, with 8 bases left between them. The CDR3 spans 14 residues. Germline loops: CDR1 LGHNA, CDR2 YSLEER. CDR3 sequence reads: CASSQVTANYGYTF. The DNA for the CDR3 is TGCGCCAGCAGCCAAGTTACAGCCAACTATGGCTACACCTTC.

This clonotype was picked up many times. V and J are TRBV6-6 and TRBJ2-7; tentatively, D is TRBD2 (6 bases). The CDR3 extends over 13 amino acids. CDR1 MNHNY and CDR2 SVGAGI come from the germline V gene (reference sequence). V lost 2 bases and J 1 base, leaving 6 bases between the germline ends. CDR3 in DNA: TGTGCCAGCAGTTACGCGGGATCCTACGAGCAGTACTTC. It codes for CASSYAGSYEQYF.

This clonotype turned up a few times. CDR3 DNA: TGTGCCAGCAATAGTCTGGGACTAGGGGCGAACACCGGGGAGCTGTTTTTT. Its translation is CASNSLGLGANTGELFF. This chain uses TRBV6-1 with TRBJ2-2; 8 nucleotides line up with TRBD2. J gave up 0 bases and V 7 bases, and 10 bases lay outside the gene matches. The CDR3 has 17 residues. The V gene's germline CDR1 is MNHNS and CDR2 SASEGT.

This clonotype was counted at least ten times. The rearrangement uses TRBV12-3 or TRBV12-4 and TRBJ1-5; maybe TRBD1 (6 bases). The V and J ends lost 6 bases and 4 bases respectively, with 10 bases between them. The CDR3 contains 13 residues. CDR3 amino acids: CASRGQGNQPQHF. Written as DNA, the CDR3 is TGTGCCAGCAGGGGCCAGGGGAATCAGCCCCAGCATTTT.